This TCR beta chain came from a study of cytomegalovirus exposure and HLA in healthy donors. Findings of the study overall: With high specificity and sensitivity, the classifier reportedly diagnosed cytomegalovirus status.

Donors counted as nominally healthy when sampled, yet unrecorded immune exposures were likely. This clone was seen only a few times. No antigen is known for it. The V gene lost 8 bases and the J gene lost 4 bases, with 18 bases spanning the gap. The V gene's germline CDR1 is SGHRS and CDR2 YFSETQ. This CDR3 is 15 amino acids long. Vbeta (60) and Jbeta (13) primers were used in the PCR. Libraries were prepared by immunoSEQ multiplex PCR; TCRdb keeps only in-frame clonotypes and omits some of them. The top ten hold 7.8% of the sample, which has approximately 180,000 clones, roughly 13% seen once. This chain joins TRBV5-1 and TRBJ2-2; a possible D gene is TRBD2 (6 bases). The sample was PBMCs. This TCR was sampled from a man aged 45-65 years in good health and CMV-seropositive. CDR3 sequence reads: CASQTGSTGTGELFF. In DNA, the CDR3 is TGCGCCAGTCAAACCGGGAGTACTGGCACCGGGGAGCTGTTTTTT. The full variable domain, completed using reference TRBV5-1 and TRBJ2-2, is KAGVTQTPRYLIKTRGQQVTLSCSPISGHRSVSWYQQTPGQGLQFLFEYFSETQRNKGNFPGRFSGRQFSNSRSEMNVSTLELGDSALYLCASQTGSTGTGELFFGEGSRLTVL.